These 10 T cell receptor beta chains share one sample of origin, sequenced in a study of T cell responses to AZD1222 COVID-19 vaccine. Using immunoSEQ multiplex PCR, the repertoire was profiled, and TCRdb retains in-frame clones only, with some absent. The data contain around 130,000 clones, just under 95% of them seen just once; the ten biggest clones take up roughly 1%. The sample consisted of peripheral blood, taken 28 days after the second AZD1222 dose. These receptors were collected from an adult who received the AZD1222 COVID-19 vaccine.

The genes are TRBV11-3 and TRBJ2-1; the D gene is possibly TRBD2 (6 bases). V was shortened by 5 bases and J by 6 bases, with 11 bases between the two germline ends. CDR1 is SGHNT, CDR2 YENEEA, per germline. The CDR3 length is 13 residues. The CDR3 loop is CASSPSGVNEQFF. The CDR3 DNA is TGTGCCAGCAGCCCATCGGGGGTCAATGAGCAGTTCTTC.

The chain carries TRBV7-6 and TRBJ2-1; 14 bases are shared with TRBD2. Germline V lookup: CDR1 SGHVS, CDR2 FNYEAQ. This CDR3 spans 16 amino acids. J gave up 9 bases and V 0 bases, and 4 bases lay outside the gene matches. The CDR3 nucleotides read TGTGCCAGCAGCTTAGCAGGGACTAGCGGGAGCCGTGAGCAGTTCTTC. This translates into CASSLAGTSGSREQFF.

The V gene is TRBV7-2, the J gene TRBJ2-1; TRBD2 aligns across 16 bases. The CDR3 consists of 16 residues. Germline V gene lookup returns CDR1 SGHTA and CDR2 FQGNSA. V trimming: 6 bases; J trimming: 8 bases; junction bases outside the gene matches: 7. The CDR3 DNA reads TGTGCCAGCAGGGGGACTAGCGGGAGGGCCTTTGATGAGCAGTTCTTC. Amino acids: CASRGTSGRAFDEQFF.

The CDR3: CASSWDRGPDEQYF. CDR3 sequence (DNA): TGTGCCAGCAGTTGGGACAGGGGGCCAGACGAGCAGTACTTC. This chain connects TRBV2 to TRBJ2-7; 12 bases map to TRBD1. The CDR3 spans 14 residues. In germline, CDR1 is SNHLY, CDR2 FYNNEI. J lost 5 bases, V lost 5 bases, and 4 bases had no gene match.

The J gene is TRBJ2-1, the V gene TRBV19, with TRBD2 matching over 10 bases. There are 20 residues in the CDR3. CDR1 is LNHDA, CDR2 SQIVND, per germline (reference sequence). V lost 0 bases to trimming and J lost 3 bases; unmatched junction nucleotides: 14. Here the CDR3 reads CASSIDAPPLAGAGYNEQFF. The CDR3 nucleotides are TGTGCCAGTAGTATAGATGCCCCCCCTCTAGCGGGGGCCGGCTACAATGAGCAGTTCTTC. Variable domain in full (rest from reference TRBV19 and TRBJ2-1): DGGITQSPKYLFRKEGQNVTLSCEQNLNHDAMYWYRQDPGQGLRLIYYSQIVNDFQKGDIAEGYSVSREKKESFPLTVTSAQKNPTAFYLCASSIDAPPLAGAGYNEQFFGPGTRLTVL.

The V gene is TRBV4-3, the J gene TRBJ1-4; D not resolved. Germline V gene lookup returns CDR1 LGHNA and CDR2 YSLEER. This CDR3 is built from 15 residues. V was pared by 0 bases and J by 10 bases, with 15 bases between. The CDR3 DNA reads TGCGCCAGCAGCCAAGATATGGACCTTACGGGAAAACTGTTTTTT. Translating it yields CASSQDMDLTGKLFF.

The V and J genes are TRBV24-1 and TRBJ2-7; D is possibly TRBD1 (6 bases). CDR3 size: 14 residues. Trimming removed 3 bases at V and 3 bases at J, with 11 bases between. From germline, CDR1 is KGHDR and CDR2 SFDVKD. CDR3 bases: TGTGCCACCAGTGATATGACAGGCTGCTACGAGCAGTACTTC. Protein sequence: CATSDMTGCYEQYF.

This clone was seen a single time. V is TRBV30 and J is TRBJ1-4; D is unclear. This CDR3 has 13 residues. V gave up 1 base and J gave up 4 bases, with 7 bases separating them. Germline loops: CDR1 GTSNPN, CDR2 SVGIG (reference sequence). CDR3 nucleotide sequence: TGTGCCTGGAGTGCCGGGGTTAATGAAAAACTGTTTTTT. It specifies CAWSAGVNEKLFF.

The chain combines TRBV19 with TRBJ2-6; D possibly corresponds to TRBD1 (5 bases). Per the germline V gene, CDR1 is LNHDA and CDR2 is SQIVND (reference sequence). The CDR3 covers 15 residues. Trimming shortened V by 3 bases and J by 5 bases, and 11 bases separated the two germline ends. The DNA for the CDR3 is TGTGCCAGTAGTATTCAGGGCACGTGGGCCAACGTCCTGACTTTC. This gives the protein CASSIQGTWANVLTF. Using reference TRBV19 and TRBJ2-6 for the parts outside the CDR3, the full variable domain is DGGITQSPKYLFRKEGQNVTLSCEQNLNHDAMYWYRQDPGQGLRLIYYSQIVNDFQKGDIAEGYSVSREKKESFPLTVTSAQKNPTAFYLCASSIQGTWANVLTFGAGSRLTVL.

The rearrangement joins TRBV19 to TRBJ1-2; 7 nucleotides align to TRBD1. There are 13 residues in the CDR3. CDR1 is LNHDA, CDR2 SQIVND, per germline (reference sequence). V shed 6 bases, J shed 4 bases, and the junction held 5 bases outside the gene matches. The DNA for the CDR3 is TGTGCCAGTAGACCAGACAGGGTCTATGGCTACACCTTC. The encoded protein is CASRPDRVYGYTF.